This passage covers 5 T cell receptor beta chains from one sample sequenced in a study of cytomegalovirus exposure and HLA in healthy donors. The primer mix had 60 Vbeta and 13 Jbeta primers. Data came from immunoSEQ multiplex PCR; TCRdb stores just in-frame clones and leaves some out. Of tens of thousands of clones listed, roughly two thirds are singletons. Sequences were obtained from PBMCs. The source of these receptors is a woman in her thirties in good health and CMV-seronegative.

This chain links TRBV11-1 with TRBJ2-7, with 8 bases identical to TRBD1. CDR1 and CDR2 from the germline V gene are SGHAT and FQDESV (reference sequence). The CDR3 is 18 amino acids. The J segment lost 3 bases and the V segment lost 0 bases, leaving 13 bases of the junction unmatched. CDR3 DNA: TGTGCCAGCAGCTTAGCCCCAGGGGGCGATACAATCTTCTACGAGCAGTACTTC. Translated, it gives CASSLAPGGDTIFYEQYF.

The chain combines TRBV6-1 with TRBJ2-2; 7 bases line up with TRBD2. The length of the CDR3 is 15 residues. The germline V gene has CDR1 MNHNS and CDR2 SASEGT. The junction had 4 bases not matched to a gene; V was cut back by 6 bases and J by 0 bases. The CDR3 loop reads CASSPAGANTGELFF. CDR3 in DNA: TGTGCCAGCAGCCCCGCGGGGGCGAACACCGGGGAGCTGTTTTTT.

V usage is TRBV5-8 and J usage is TRBJ1-2, with D uncertain. The germline CDR1 and CDR2 sequences are SGHTS and YDEGEE. Between the trimmed V and J ends, which lost 4 bases and 1 base, there was a span of 8 bases. The CDR3 extends over 13 amino acids. In DNA, the CDR3 is TGTGCCAGCAGCCTTTTAAATAACTATGGCTACACCTTC. The encoded protein is CASSLLNNYGYTF.

J is TRBJ2-1 and V is TRBV10-3; 11 nucleotides match TRBD1. This CDR3 has 16 amino acids. Germline V gene data show CDR1 as ENHRY and CDR2 as SYGVKD. The junction had 10 bases not matched to a gene; V was cut back by 4 bases and J by 8 bases. The CDR3 loop reads CAISAPPGQGVDEQFF. The DNA of the CDR3 is TGTGCCATCAGTGCACCTCCGGGACAGGGGGTTGATGAGCAGTTCTTC.

This clone was found a few times. CDR3 bases: TGTGCCAGCAGTGGCTTTTCGGCTGAAGCTTTCTTT. Translation: CASSGFSAEAFF. The chain is built from TRBV6-1 and TRBJ1-1; D call uncertain. V lost 4 bases and J 6 bases, leaving 9 bases between the germline ends. Germline V gives CDR1 MNHNS, CDR2 SASEGT. This CDR3 region has 12 residues.